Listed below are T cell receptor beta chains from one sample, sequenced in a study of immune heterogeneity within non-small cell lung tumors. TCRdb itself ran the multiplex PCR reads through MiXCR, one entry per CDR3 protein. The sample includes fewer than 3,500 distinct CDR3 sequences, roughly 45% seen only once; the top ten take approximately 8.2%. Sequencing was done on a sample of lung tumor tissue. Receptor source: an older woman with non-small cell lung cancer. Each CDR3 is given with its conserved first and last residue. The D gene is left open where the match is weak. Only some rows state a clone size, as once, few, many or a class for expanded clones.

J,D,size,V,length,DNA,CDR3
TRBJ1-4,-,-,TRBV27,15,-,CASSSSGGPNEKLFF
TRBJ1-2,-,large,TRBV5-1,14,TGCGCCAGCAGTTCAACCGGGGGGTCGGTCGGCTACACCTTC,CASSSTGGSVGYTF
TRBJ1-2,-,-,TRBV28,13,TGTGCCAGCGTCCCCGGGGGGCGCGATGGCTACACCTTC,CASVPGGRDGYTF
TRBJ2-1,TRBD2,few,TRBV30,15,TGTGCCTGGACCTTCCTAGCGGGAGGCTACAATGAGCAGTTCTTC,CAWTFLAGGYNEQFF
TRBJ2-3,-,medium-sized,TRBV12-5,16,TGTGCTAGTGGTGCCCCCGGGCGGGACGGCACAGATACGCAGTATTTT,CASGAPGRDGTDTQYF
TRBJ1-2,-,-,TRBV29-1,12,TGCAGCGTTGAAGACGTTTTTGGCGGCTACACCTTC,CSVEDVFGGYTF
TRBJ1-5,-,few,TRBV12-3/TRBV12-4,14,TGTGCCAGCACCGGGCAGGCCCGCAATCAGCCCCAGCATTTT,CASTGQARNQPQHF
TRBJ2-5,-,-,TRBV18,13,TGTGCCAGCTCACCACCGAACGAAGAGACCCAGTACTTC,CASSPPNEETQYF
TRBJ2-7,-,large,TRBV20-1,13,TGCAGTGCTAGAACGGTCGGGTCCTACGAGCAGTACTTC,CSARTVGSYEQYF
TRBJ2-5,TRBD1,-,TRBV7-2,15,TGTGCCAGCAGCCGCACCGGGACAGGTCAAGAGACCCAGTACTTC,CASSRTGTGQETQYF
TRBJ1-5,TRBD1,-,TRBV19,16,TGTGCCAGTAGTATATCATCAGGGGGGAGCAATCAGCCCCAGCATTTT,CASSISSGGSNQPQHF
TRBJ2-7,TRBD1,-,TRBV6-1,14,TGTGCCAGCAGCATCCAGACAGGGTCGAGAGAGCAGTACTTC,CASSIQTGSREQYF
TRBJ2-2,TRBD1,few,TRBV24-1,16,TGTGCCACCAGTGATCCCGGGACAGGGACCACCGGGGAGCTGTTTTTT,CATSDPGTGTTGELFF
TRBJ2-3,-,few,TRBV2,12,TGTGCCAGCAGAGGTACTACAGATACGCAGTATTTT,CASRGTTDTQYF
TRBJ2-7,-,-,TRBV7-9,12,TGTGCCAGCAGCGAGGTCTTTTACGAGCAGTACTTC,CASSEVFYEQYF
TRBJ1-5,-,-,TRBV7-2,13,TGTGCCAGCCGAGGGATAGTCAATCAGCCCCAGCATTTT,CASRGIVNQPQHF
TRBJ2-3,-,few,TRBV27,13,TGTGCCAGCAGTTTAACAAGCACAGATACGCAGTATTTT,CASSLTSTDTQYF
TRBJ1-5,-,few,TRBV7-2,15,TGTGCCAGCAGCTTAGATTACAGGGGCAATCAGCCCCAGCATTTT,CASSLDYRGNQPQHF
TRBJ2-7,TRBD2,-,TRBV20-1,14,TGCAGTGCTCTCCGACTAGCGGGAGGTTACGAGCAGTACTTC,CSALRLAGGYEQYF
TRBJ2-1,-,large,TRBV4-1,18,TGCGCCAGCAGCCAAGAAGCTCCGGCGCAGGGGTTGGCCAATGAGCAGTTCTTC,CASSQEAPAQGLANEQFF
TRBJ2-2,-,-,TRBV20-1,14,TGCAGTACCGAGGGGGCGGGAAAAACCGGGGAGCTGTTTTTT,CSTEGAGKTGELFF
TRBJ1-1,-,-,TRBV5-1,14,TGCGCCAGCAGCCAAGGTGGCCTGAACACTGAAGCTTTCTTT,CASSQGGLNTEAFF
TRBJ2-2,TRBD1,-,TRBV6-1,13,TGTGCCAGCAGCAGGGGGCGATGGGGGGAGCTGTTTTTT,CASSRGRWGELFF
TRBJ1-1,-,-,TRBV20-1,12,TGCAGGGGGGAGGTTGCAGGGACACGGGCTTTCTTT,CRGEVAGTRAFF
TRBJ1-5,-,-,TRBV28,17,TGTGCCAGCAGTTTACCCCTGCGAAGAAAAGGCAATCAGCCCCAGCATTTT,CASSLPLRRKGNQPQHF
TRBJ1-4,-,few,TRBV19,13,TGTGCCAGTACTCCCCGCACACGAGAAAAACTGTTTTTT,CASTPRTREKLFF
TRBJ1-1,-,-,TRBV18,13,TGTGCCAGCTCACCGCGGGTTAACACTGAAGCTTTCTTT,CASSPRVNTEAFF
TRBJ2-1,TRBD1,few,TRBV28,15,TGTGCCAGCAGTTCCGGGGACAGGGGAGGCGGTGAGCAGTTCTTC,CASSSGDRGGGEQFF
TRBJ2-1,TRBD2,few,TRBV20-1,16,TGCAGTGCCCCGGGACTAGCGGCAAGCTCCTACAATGAGCAGTTCTTC,CSAPGLAASSYNEQFF
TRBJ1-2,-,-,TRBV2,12,TGTGCCAGCAGGACCGTCCAAGCGGGCTACACCTTC,CASRTVQAGYTF
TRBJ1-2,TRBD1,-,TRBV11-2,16,TGTGCCAGCAGTATCCACCTACAGGGGGAATCGTATGGCTACACCTTC,CASSIHLQGESYGYTF
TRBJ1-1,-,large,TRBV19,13,TGTGCCAGTAGGTTGGGAGGGGGTGCCGAAGCTTTCTTT,CASRLGGGAEAFF
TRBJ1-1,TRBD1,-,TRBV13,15,TGTGCCAGCAGCGGCAGGGACAGGGAGTCGACTGAAGCTTTCTTT,CASSGRDRESTEAFF
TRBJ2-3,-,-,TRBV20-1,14,TGCAGTGCGATAAGCGGTATTTACACAGATACGCAGTATTTT,CSAISGIYTDTQYF
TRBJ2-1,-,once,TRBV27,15,TGTGCCAGCAGTTCTGAGGTGGGCTCCTACAATGAGCAGTTCTTC,CASSSEVGSYNEQFF
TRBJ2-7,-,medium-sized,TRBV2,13,TGTGCCAGCAGTGGAGTAGGGATTTACGAGCAGTACTTC,CASSGVGIYEQYF
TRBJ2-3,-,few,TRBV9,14,TGTGCCAGCAGCGTAGCGTGGGGGGAGCGGGCGCAGTATTTT,CASSVAWGERAQYF
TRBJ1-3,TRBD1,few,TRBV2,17,TGTGCCAGCAGTTCAACAGGGGGCTCCTTCTCTGGAAACACCATATATTTT,CASSSTGGSFSGNTIYF
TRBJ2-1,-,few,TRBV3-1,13,TGTGCCAGCAGCCAAGCGGGAGCCCTGGGGCAGTTCTTC,CASSQAGALGQFF
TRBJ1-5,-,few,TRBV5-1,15,TGCGCCAGCAGGCTGACGGATGATAGCAATCAGCCCCAGCATTTT,CASRLTDDSNQPQHF
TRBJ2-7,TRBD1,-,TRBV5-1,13,TGCGCCAGCAGCGGCGGGGACAGGGCCGAGCAGTACTTC,CASSGGDRAEQYF
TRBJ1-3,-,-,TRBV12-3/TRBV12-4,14,TGTGCCAGCACCGCAACGGGCTCTGGAAACACCATATATTTT,CASTATGSGNTIYF
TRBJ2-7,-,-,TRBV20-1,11,TGCAGTGCCCGGCGCGGGACCGAGCAGTACTTC,CSARRGTEQYF
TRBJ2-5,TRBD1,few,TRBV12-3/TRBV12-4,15,TGTGCCAGCAGTATCCCGGGCAGGGGGTTGGAGACCCAGTACTTC,CASSIPGRGLETQYF
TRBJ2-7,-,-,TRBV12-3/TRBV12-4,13,TGTGCCAGCAGCCCTCCGGACGCAGTCGAGCAGTACTTC,CASSPPDAVEQYF
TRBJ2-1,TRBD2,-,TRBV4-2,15,TGTGCCAGCAGCCAAGGGACTAGCGGGAGGAATGAGCAGTTCTTC,CASSQGTSGRNEQFF
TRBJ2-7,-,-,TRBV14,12,TGTGCCAGCAGCCAAGTTGTGAACGAGCAGTACTTC,CASSQVVNEQYF
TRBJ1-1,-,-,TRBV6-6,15,TGTGCCAGCAGTTACTCCCGGGGGCCATACACTGAAGCTTTCTTT,CASSYSRGPYTEAFF
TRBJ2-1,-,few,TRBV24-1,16,TGTGCCACCAGTGACCCGGGAGATGCGTCCTACAATGAGCAGTTCTTC,CATSDPGDASYNEQFF
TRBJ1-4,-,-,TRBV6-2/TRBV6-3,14,TGTGCCACCAAGTCATCCGGGGTTAACGAAAAACTGTTTTTT,CATKSSGVNEKLFF